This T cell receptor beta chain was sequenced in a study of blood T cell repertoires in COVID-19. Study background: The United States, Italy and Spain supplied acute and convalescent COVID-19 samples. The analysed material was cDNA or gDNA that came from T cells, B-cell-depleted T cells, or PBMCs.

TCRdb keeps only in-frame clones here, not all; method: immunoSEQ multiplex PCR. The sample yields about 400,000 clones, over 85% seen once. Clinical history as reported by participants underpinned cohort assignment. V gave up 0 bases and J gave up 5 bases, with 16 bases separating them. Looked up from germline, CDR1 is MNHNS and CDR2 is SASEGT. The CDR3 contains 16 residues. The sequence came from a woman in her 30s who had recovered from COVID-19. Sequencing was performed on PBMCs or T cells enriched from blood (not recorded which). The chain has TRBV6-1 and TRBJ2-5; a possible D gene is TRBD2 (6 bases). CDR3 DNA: TGTGCCAGCAGTGAAGCGGGATGGAGGGTAGTTGAGACCCAGTACTTC. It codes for CASSEAGWRVVETQYF.